The rows below give T cell receptor beta chains drawn from one sample of a study of T cells of healthy individuals. TCRdb called the 5' RACE reads again in MiXCR, with one record for every CDR3 protein. The repertoire has 60,000 to 75,000 distinct CDR3 sequences, about a sixth of them found once; the top ten carry about 4.7%. All receptors come from a human donor in good health. CDR3s include the opening cysteine and the closing phenylalanine or tryptophan. D genes are given only for firm matches. Part of the rows lack a size; the others show once, few, many or a class for expanded clones.

V	size	D	J	CDR3	DNA
TRBV20-1	many	.	TRBJ2-3	CSARDRFTDTQYF	TGCAGTGCCCGAGACAGATTCACAGATACGCAGTATTTT
TRBV12-3/TRBV12-4	.	.	TRBJ1-5	CASSLYRVDQPQHF	TGTGCCAGCAGTTTATACAGGGTCGATCAGCCCCAGCATTTT
TRBV5-6	many	.	TRBJ2-7	CASSLVYESYEQYF	TGTGCCAGCAGCTTGGTCTACGAGTCCTACGAGCAGTACTTC
TRBV30	once	TRBD2	TRBJ2-3	CAWMGIPAGVSRGTDTQYF	TGTGCCTGGATGGGAATACCAGCGGGAGTTTCGAGAGGCACAGATACGCAGTATTTT
TRBV5-7	many	TRBD2	TRBJ2-3	CASSGKREGRADTQYF	TGTGCCAGCAGCGGGAAGCGGGAGGGCCGGGCAGATACGCAGTATTTT
TRBV7-3	once	TRBD2	TRBJ2-1	CASSQEPSGRPTYNEQFF	TGTGCCAGCAGCCAAGAGCCTAGCGGGAGACCCACCTACAATGAGCAGTTCTTC
TRBV6-5	few	.	TRBJ2-3	CASSLADGSTDTQYF	TGTGCCAGCAGTTTAGCGGATGGTAGCACAGATACGCAGTATTTT
TRBV3-1	.	.	TRBJ1-4	CASSQSGPGREKLFF	TGTGCCAGCAGCCAAAGTGGTCCAGGCAGGGAAAAACTGTTTTTT
TRBV3-1	.	.	TRBJ1-6	CASSPSEAGGSPLHF	TGTGCCAGCAGCCCTTCAGAGGCAGGTGGGTCACCCCTCCACTTT
TRBV12-3/TRBV12-4	few	TRBD2	TRBJ2-1	CASRPGLAAGNEQFF	TGTGCCAGCAGGCCGGGACTAGCGGCCGGGAATGAGCAGTTCTTC
TRBV6-1	few	TRBD1	TRBJ1-1	CAGPGTGGAEAFF	TGTGCCGGTCCCGGGACAGGGGGCGCAGAAGCTTTCTTT
TRBV4-1	many	.	TRBJ1-3	CASSQADSNSGNTIYF	TGCGCCAGCAGCCAGGCCGACAGCAACTCTGGAAACACCATATATTTT
TRBV12-3/TRBV12-4	.	.	TRBJ2-1	CASSSPVDSRQSYNEQFF	TGTGCCAGCAGCTCTCCCGTGGACAGTCGACAATCCTACAATGAGCAGTTCTTC
TRBV2	.	.	TRBJ2-3	CASNAQGPSTDTQYF	TGTGCCAGCAACGCTCAGGGGCCGAGCACAGATACGCAGTATTTT
TRBV6-5	many	TRBD1	TRBJ2-3	CASSPGQVTDTQYF	TGTGCCAGCAGTCCGGGACAGGTGACAGATACGCAGTATTTT
TRBV6-2/TRBV6-3	.	TRBD2	TRBJ2-1	CASSYGGLDLLF	TGTGCCAGCAGTTACGGGGGACTAGATTTACTCTTC
TRBV28	many	.	TRBJ2-2	CACKDPQEGNTGELFF	TGTGCCTGCAAGGACCCCCAGGAAGGGAACACCGGGGAGCTGTTTTTT
TRBV6-4	many	.	TRBJ2-3	CASSEQGADTQYF	TGTGCCAGCAGTGAGCAGGGTGCAGATACGCAGTATTTT
TRBV5-1	.	TRBD1	TRBJ1-2	CASSLDIRRDRGLGYTF	TGCGCCAGCAGCTTGGACATTCGACGGGACAGGGGGCTTGGCTACACCTTC
TRBV20-1	few	.	TRBJ2-3	CSARALLTDTQYF	TGCAGTGCTAGAGCTCTACTCACAGATACGCAGTATTTT
TRBV5-6	many	.	TRBJ1-3	CASSLGFSGNTIYF	TGTGCCAGCAGCTTGGGTTTCTCTGGAAACACCATATATTTT
TRBV7-2	many	.	TRBJ1-4	CASSVQGSHNEKLFF	TGTGCCAGCAGCGTACAGGGAAGTCATAATGAAAAACTGTTTTTT
TRBV7-8	few	TRBD2	TRBJ2-3	CASSLAGGITDTQYF	TGTGCCAGCAGCTTAGCGGGAGGGATCACAGATACGCAGTATTTT
TRBV12-5	.	.	TRBJ1-1	CASGSTDRIETEAFF	TGTGCTAGTGGCTCAACCGACAGGATCGAGACTGAAGCTTTCTTT
TRBV6-6	.	.	TRBJ1-1	CASRDQREAFF	TGTGCCAGCAGAGATCAGAGGGAAGCTTTCTTT
TRBV6-2/TRBV6-3	few	.	TRBJ2-1	CASRDPRDTNSYNEQFF	TGTGCCAGCAGAGACCCCCGGGACACGAATTCCTACAATGAGCAGTTCTTC
TRBV27	many	.	TRBJ2-7	CASSLPSPGEQYF	TGTGCCAGCAGTTTACCTAGCCCGGGCGAGCAGTACTTC
TRBV12-3/TRBV12-4	many	TRBD1	TRBJ2-7	CASSFPGQGTYEQYF	TGTGCCAGCAGTTTTCCTGGACAGGGAACCTACGAGCAGTACTTC
TRBV9	many	.	TRBJ2-1	CASKPWGGPGEQFF	TGTGCCAGCAAACCTTGGGGGGGGCCGGGTGAGCAGTTCTTC
TRBV6-1	many	TRBD2	TRBJ2-5	CASSGGLAGTSGETQYF	TGTGCCAGCAGTGGGGGACTAGCGGGGACATCGGGTGAGACCCAGTACTTC
TRBV12-3/TRBV12-4	few	TRBD2	TRBJ2-3	CASRIPGLAGVGTQYF	TGTGCCAGCAGGATACCGGGACTAGCGGGAGTTGGTACGCAGTATTTT
TRBV7-9	.	TRBD2	TRBJ2-3	CASSHVGLAGVDTQYF	TGTGCCAGCAGCCATGTCGGGCTAGCGGGAGTCGATACGCAGTATTTT
TRBV5-1	.	.	TRBJ1-1	CASSSPRGGAFF	TGCGCCAGCAGCTCCCCGCGGGGTGGAGCTTTCTTT
TRBV6-5	many	TRBD2	TRBJ2-1	CASSYLASGRAGQFF	TGTGCCAGCAGTTACTTAGCTAGCGGGAGGGCCGGGCAGTTCTTC
TRBV27	few	TRBD1	TRBJ1-3	CASSLTGLGNTIYF	TGTGCCAGCAGTTTGACAGGGCTTGGAAACACCATATATTTT
TRBV20-1	.	TRBD1	TRBJ2-1	CSAPVQGYNEQFF	TGCAGTGCCCCGGTACAGGGGTACAATGAGCAGTTCTTC
TRBV20-1	many	TRBD2	TRBJ2-1	CSARDPGLAGGLGEQFF	TGCAGTGCTAGAGACCCGGGACTAGCGGGGGGGTTGGGGGAGCAGTTCTTC
TRBV6-2/TRBV6-3	.	.	TRBJ2-2	CASGNTGELFF	TGTGCCAGCGGGAACACCGGGGAGCTGTTTTTT
TRBV6-2/TRBV6-3	few	.	TRBJ1-1	CASSYAPRPNTEAFF	TGTGCCAGCAGTTACGCCCCTCGTCCGAACACTGAAGCTTTCTTT
TRBV28	.	.	TRBJ1-1	CASSLAGRTNTEAFF	TGTGCCAGCAGTTTAGCGGGGAGGACGAACACTGAAGCTTTCTTT
TRBV4-1	few	.	TRBJ1-1	CASRGAGATEAFF	TGCGCCAGCAGGGGCGCAGGTGCCACTGAAGCTTTCTTT
TRBV11-3	.	.	TRBJ1-1	CASSSDSFTEAFF	TGTGCCAGCAGCTCGGACAGTTTCACTGAAGCTTTCTTT
TRBV7-2	once	.	TRBJ1-5	CASSLMRTRGQPQHF	TGTGCCAGCAGCTTAATGCGGACCCGCGGTCAGCCCCAGCATTTT
TRBV20-1	.	.	TRBJ1-5	CSAREAGNQPQHF	TGCAGTGCTAGGGAAGCGGGGAATCAGCCCCAGCATTTT
TRBV7-2	many	TRBD2	TRBJ2-1	CASSISGRAPYNEQFF	TGTGCCAGCAGCATTAGCGGGAGGGCCCCCTACAATGAGCAGTTCTTC
TRBV4-1	.	.	TRBJ2-3	CASSQEEFGGTQYF	TGCGCCAGCAGCCAAGAGGAATTTGGTGGGACGCAGTATTTT
TRBV5-1	many	TRBD2	TRBJ2-1	CASSLRLAVYNEQFF	TGCGCCAGCAGCTTAAGACTAGCGGTTTACAATGAGCAGTTCTTC
TRBV11-1	.	.	TRBJ2-3	CASSPDRDTQYF	TGTGCCAGCAGCCCCGACAGAGATACGCAGTATTTT
TRBV9	many	.	TRBJ2-1	CASMGGGSRHNEQFF	TGTGCCAGTATGGGCGGGGGCTCACGACACAATGAGCAGTTCTTC
TRBV5-1	.	TRBD2	TRBJ2-5	CASSSSGMQETQYF	TGCGCCAGCAGCTCTAGCGGGATGCAAGAGACCCAGTACTTC
TRBV5-6	.	.	TRBJ2-1	CASSPDPRNRKQFF	TGTGCCAGCAGCCCCGACCCTAGAAACAGAAAGCAGTTCTTC
TRBV14	.	TRBD1	TRBJ1-2	CASSQDSAARGDGYTF	TGTGCCAGCAGCCAAGATTCGGCAGCCAGGGGGGATGGCTACACCTTC
TRBV5-4	.	.	TRBJ2-1	CASSFLGGGNEQFF	TGTGCCAGCAGCTTTTTAGGGGGGGGGAATGAGCAGTTCTTC
TRBV7-9	few	TRBD2	TRBJ2-5	CASRQTSGETQYF	TGTGCCAGCAGGCAGACTAGCGGCGAGACCCAGTACTTC
TRBV5-1	.	.	TRBJ1-4	CASSFSSVNEKLFF	TGCGCCAGCAGCTTTTCTTCCGTTAATGAAAAACTGTTTTTT
TRBV12-3/TRBV12-4	.	TRBD1	TRBJ1-2	CASSLALQGRDGYTF	TGTGCCAGCAGCCTAGCGCTACAGGGGAGGGATGGCTACACCTTC
TRBV29-1	many	.	TRBJ2-3	CSVARGQGDTQYF	TGCAGCGTTGCCAGGGGACAAGGAGATACGCAGTATTTT
TRBV9	few	TRBD2	TRBJ2-1	CASSVGGGASNEQFF	TGTGCCAGCAGCGTTGGCGGGGGGGCCTCCAATGAGCAGTTCTTC